The T cell receptor (beta chain) under discussion was sequenced for a study of blood T cell repertoires in COVID-19. Study details: There were acute and convalescent COVID-19 samples, and they came from the United States, Italy and Spain. Sources were T cells, B-cell-depleted T cells, or PBMCs; the material itself was cDNA or gDNA.

The V gene's germline CDR1 is SGHVS and CDR2 FNYEAQ. The CDR3 is made up of 17 amino acids. Losses at the gene ends were 2 bases for V and 0 bases for J; bases not matched to a gene: 3. Per the original data handling: Reference gene primer amplification yielded estimated nucleated cell counts. Assay: immunoSEQ multiplex PCR; the TCRdb copy retains only in-frame clones and omits some. Clonal size and the V and J genes are those of that table, whereas D and trimming came from the DNA. The repertoire consists of approximately 220,000 clones, with approximately 85% occurring once and the leading ten covering 2.9%.

The V gene is TRBV7-6, the J gene TRBJ2-1; 11 nucleotides line up with TRBD2. The sequence derives from a man aged 45 to 65 who had recovered from COVID-19. Sequenced sample: peripheral blood. This CDR3 is CASSLRTSGSSYNEQFF. DNA for the CDR3: TGTGCCAGCAGCTTAAGAACTAGCGGGAGCTCCTACAATGAGCAGTTCTTC.